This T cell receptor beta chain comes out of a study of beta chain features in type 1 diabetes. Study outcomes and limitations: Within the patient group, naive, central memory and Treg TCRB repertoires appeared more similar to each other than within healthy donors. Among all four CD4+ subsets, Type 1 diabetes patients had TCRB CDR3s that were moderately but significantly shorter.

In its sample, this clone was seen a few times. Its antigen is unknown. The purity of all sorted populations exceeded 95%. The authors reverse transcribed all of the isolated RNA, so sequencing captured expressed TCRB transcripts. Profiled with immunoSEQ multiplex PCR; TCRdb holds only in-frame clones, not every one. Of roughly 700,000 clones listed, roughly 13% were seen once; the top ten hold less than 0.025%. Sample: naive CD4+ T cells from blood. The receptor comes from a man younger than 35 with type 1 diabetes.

This chain's CDR3 is CASSGNRGLTTEAFF. DNA for the CDR3: TGCGCCAGCAGCGGGAACAGGGGGCTTACGACTGAAGCTTTCTTT. V and J are TRBV5-1 and TRBJ1-1; TRBD1 matches 9 bases. The CDR3 has 15 residues. Trimming took 4 bases from V and 5 from J; bases not matched to a gene: 9. The germline V gene has CDR1 SGHRS and CDR2 YFSETQ.